This is a list of T cell receptor beta chains from one sample in a study of cytomegalovirus exposure and HLA in healthy donors. Produced via immunoSEQ multiplex PCR; TCRdb's table is partial and in-frame only. Of roughly 170,000 clones in the sample, roughly 75% were seen once. The specimen sequenced was PBMCs. These receptors were taken from a female donor in good health and CMV-seronegative. Both conserved end residues are part of each CDR3. A D gene is named only where the DNA matches it firmly. Size values are once, few and many counts, or a class for expanded clones, and some rows have none.

D | J | size | V | DNA | CDR3
TRBD2 | TRBJ2-1 | - | TRBV29-1 | TGCAGCGTTGTTCGAGCTAGCGGGGGGGCCGGTAATGAGCAGTTCTTC | CSVVRASGGAGNEQFF
TRBD2 | TRBJ2-2 | - | TRBV4-3 | TGCGCCAGCAGCCAAGATCTAGCGGGAATGAACACCGGGGAGCTGTTTTTT | CASSQDLAGMNTGELFF
- | TRBJ1-6 | - | TRBV19 | TGTGCCAGTACCTTCTCCCGGATCACAGGGACAAGTTCACCCCTCCACTTT | CASTFSRITGTSSPLHF
- | TRBJ1-6 | - | TRBV9 | TGTGCCAGCAGCCCCACGGGGAGCTCCTATAATTCACCCCTCCACTTT | CASSPTGSSYNSPLHF
TRBD2 | TRBJ2-5 | - | TRBV7-2 | TGTGCCAGCAGCTTAGTTCCTAGCGGGTACGAGACCCAGTACTTC | CASSLVPSGYETQYF
- | TRBJ2-5 | - | TRBV11-2 | TGTGCCAGCAGCCCCGATACAGTCCAAGAGACCCAGTACTTC | CASSPDTVQETQYF
TRBD1 | TRBJ1-1 | - | TRBV5-4 | TGTGCCAGCAGCCAAAAGACAGGGGGTCATATGAACACTGAAGCTTTCTTT | CASSQKTGGHMNTEAFF
- | TRBJ2-2 | once | TRBV6-1 | TGTGCCAGCAGGCCGGTCATTTCGAACACCGGGGAGCTGTTTTTT | CASRPVISNTGELFF
- | TRBJ2-3 | - | TRBV5-1 | TGCGCCAGCAGCCGCTCTAGCGCAAGTGCAGATACGCAGTATTTT | CASSRSSASADTQYF
- | TRBJ2-1 | - | TRBV11-2 | TGTGCCAGCAGCTTAGAGTGGGGGGACAATGAGCAGTTCTTC | CASSLEWGDNEQFF
- | TRBJ2-7 | - | TRBV4-3 | TGCGCCAGCAGCCAAGATTTAGGACTACCTTACGAGCAGTACTTC | CASSQDLGLPYEQYF
- | TRBJ2-6 | once | TRBV28 | TGTGCCAGCAGTTCGAGGTCTGGGGCCAACGTCCTGACTTTC | CASSSRSGANVLTF
- | TRBJ2-7 | few | TRBV2 | TGTGCCAGCAGTGAGGGGGCAACCTACGAGCAGTACTTC | CASSEGATYEQYF
- | TRBJ2-1 | - | TRBV7-2 | TGTGCCAGCAGCACGACAGAGTACAATGAGCAGTTCTTC | CASSTTEYNEQFF
TRBD1 | TRBJ2-3 | - | TRBV28 | TGTGCCAGCAGTTTAGGACAGGGGGCCCCAGATACGCAGTATTTT | CASSLGQGAPDTQYF
TRBD2 | TRBJ2-1 | few | TRBV4-1 | TGCGCCAGCAGCCAAGAAGCGGGACCCCCCCATGAGCAGTTCTTC | CASSQEAGPPHEQFF
- | TRBJ2-2 | - | TRBV7-3 | TGTGCCAGCAGCTTCCACAGGAACACCGGGGAGCTGTTTTTT | CASSFHRNTGELFF
TRBD1 | TRBJ2-3 | - | TRBV19 | TGTGCCAGTAGTTTACTGATGGGACAGGGTAAAGGAGATACGCAGTATTTT | CASSLLMGQGKGDTQYF
TRBD2 | TRBJ2-5 | - | TRBV11-2 | TGTGCCAGCAGCTTAGGCTTAGCGGGAGGACACCAAGAGGCCCAGTACTTC | CASSLGLAGGHQEAQYF
TRBD1 | TRBJ2-2 | - | TRBV9 | TGTGCCAGCAGCGCCTCAGGGGGTGGGACCGGGGAGCTGTTTTTT | CASSASGGGTGELFF
- | TRBJ2-2 | - | TRBV6-5 | TGTGCCAGCAGTTACTCAGGACTCACGAACACCGGGGAGCTGTTTTTT | CASSYSGLTNTGELFF
TRBD1 | TRBJ2-1 | - | TRBV7-3 | TGTGCCAGCACCCCCGGGACAGAGCCCTACAATGAGCAGTTCTTC | CASTPGTEPYNEQFF
TRBD1 | TRBJ1-5 | - | TRBV7-9 | TGTGCCAGCAGCTTAGACACAGGGGGTGATCAGCCCCAGCATTTT | CASSLDTGGDQPQHF
TRBD1 | TRBJ2-1 | - | TRBV7-2 | TGTGCCAGCAGCTTGGACAGGGGGCGGGGAGGTGAGCAGTTCTTC | CASSLDRGRGGEQFF
- | TRBJ2-3 | - | TRBV19 | TGTGCCAGTAGTATCTACACGGGGACTGCGGATACGCAGTATTTT | CASSIYTGTADTQYF
- | TRBJ2-1 | - | TRBV5-1 | TGCGCCAGCAGGGGTAGCGTGAGCTCCTACAATGAGCAGTTCTTC | CASRGSVSSYNEQFF
- | TRBJ1-6 | - | TRBV2 | TGTGCCAGCAGTGGACAGCCTAATAATTCACCCCTCCACTTT | CASSGQPNNSPLHF
TRBD1 | TRBJ1-4 | - | TRBV28 | TGTGCCAGCAGTACGGATTCGGACAGGGGCGAAAAACTGTTTTTT | CASSTDSDRGEKLFF
- | TRBJ1-5 | - | TRBV9 | TGTGCCAGCAGCCCCGGGGGGGGGCAGGGTCAGCCCCAGCATTTT | CASSPGGGQGQPQHF
- | TRBJ2-1 | once | TRBV7-9 | TGTGCCAGCAGGGAGCTGAATGAGCAGTTCTTC | CASRELNEQFF
TRBD1 | TRBJ1-5 | - | TRBV28 | TGTGCCAGCAGCTACCGTAGACAGGGGGGACAGCCCCAGCATTTT | CASSYRRQGGQPQHF
TRBD1 | TRBJ1-5 | - | TRBV27 | TGTGCCAGCAGTTTAGGAGGGGGCGCGGGTCAGCCCCAGCATTTT | CASSLGGGAGQPQHF
TRBD1 | TRBJ1-6 | - | TRBV30 | TGTGCCTGGGGGGACAGGAGCGGATATAATTCACCCCTCCACTTT | CAWGDRSGYNSPLHF
- | TRBJ2-7 | few | TRBV7-8 | TGTGCCAGCAGCTTAGCGGGAGGTTCCTACGAGCAGTACTTC | CASSLAGGSYEQYF
TRBD1 | TRBJ2-7 | - | TRBV7-9 | TGTGCCAGCAGCTTTTCGACAGGGGCTATCGAGCAGTACTTC | CASSFSTGAIEQYF
TRBD1 | TRBJ2-7 | - | TRBV7-3 | TGTGCCAGCAGCGTGGTAGCAGGGGGAGCCTACGAGCAGTACTTC | CASSVVAGGAYEQYF
TRBD1 | TRBJ2-5 | once | TRBV28 | TGTGCCAGCAGTCCATGGACAGGGAAACCGGAGACCCAGTACTTC | CASSPWTGKPETQYF
- | TRBJ2-4 | - | TRBV21-1 | TGTGCCAGCAAAATGTGCCCCCGGGGGGGGAACATTCAGTACTTC | CASKMCPRGGNIQYF
- | TRBJ2-7 | - | TRBV7-9 | TGTGCCAGCAGCTCTGAGAATGTCGGCTACGAGCAGTACTTC | CASSSENVGYEQYF
- | TRBJ1-5 | - | TRBV30 | TGTGCCTGGAGTCAGGGTAGCAATCAGCCCCAGCATTTT | CAWSQGSNQPQHF
- | TRBJ1-2 | - | TRBV11-2 | TGTGCCAGCAGCTTAGCGGGGGGCAACCCTACCTATGGCTACACCTTC | CASSLAGGNPTYGYTF
TRBD1 | TRBJ2-4 | - | TRBV30 | TGTGCCTGGAGTGTACTCAGTCAGGGGGACAGTCAGTACTTC | CAWSVLSQGDSQYF
TRBD1 | TRBJ2-7 | - | TRBV11-1 | TGTGCCAGCAGTAACGAGGCCCCGGGACAGTTCTATGAGCAGTACTTC | CASSNEAPGQFYEQYF